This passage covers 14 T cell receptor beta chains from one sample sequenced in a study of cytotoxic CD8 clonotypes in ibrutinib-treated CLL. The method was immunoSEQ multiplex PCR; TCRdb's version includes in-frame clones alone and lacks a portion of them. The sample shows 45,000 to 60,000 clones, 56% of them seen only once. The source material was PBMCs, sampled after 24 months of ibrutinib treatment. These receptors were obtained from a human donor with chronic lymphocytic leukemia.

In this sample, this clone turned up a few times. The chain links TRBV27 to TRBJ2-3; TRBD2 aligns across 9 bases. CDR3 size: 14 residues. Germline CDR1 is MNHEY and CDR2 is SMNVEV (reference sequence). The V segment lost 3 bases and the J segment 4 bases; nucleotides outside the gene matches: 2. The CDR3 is CASSFLAGSDTQYF. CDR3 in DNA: TGTGCCAGCAGTTTTCTAGCGGGATCAGATACGCAGTATTTT.

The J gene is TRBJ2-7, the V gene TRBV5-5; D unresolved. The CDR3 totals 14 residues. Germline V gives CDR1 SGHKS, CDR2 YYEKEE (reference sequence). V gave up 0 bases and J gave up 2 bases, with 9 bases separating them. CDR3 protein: CASSLDAGTYEQYV. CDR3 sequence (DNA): TGTGCCAGCAGCTTGGATGCAGGAACCTACGAGCAGTACGTC.

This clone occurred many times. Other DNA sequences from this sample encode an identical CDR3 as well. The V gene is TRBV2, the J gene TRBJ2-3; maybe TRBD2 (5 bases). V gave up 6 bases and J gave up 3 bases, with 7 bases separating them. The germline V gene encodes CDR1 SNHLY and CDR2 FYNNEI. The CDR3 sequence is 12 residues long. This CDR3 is CASSGITDTQYF. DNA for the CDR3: TGTGCCAGCAGCGGGATAACAGATACGCAGTATTTT.

The CDR3, as DNA: TGTGCCAGCAGCCAAGGAGTCGGGCCTGGGGAGACCCAGTACTTC. This sequence encodes CASSQGVGPGETQYF. The V call is TRBV4-2, the J call TRBJ2-5; no firm D call. Trimming pared 1 base from V and 5 bases from J, leaving 14 bases between. The CDR3 sequence is 15 residues long. In germline, CDR1 is LGHNA, CDR2 YNFKEQ.

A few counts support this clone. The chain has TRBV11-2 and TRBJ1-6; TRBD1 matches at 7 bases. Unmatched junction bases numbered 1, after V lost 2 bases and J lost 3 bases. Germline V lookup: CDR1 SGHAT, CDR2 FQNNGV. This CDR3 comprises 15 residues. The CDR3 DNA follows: TGTGCCAGCAGCTTACGGGACAGCTATAATTCACCCCTCCACTTT. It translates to CASSLRDSYNSPLHF. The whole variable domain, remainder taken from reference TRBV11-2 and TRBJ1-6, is EAGVAQSPRYKIIEKRQSVAFWCNPISGHATLYWYQQILGQGPKLLIQFQNNGVVDDSQLPKDRFSAERLKGVDSTLKIQPAKLEDSAVYLCASSLRDSYNSPLHFGNGTRLTVT.

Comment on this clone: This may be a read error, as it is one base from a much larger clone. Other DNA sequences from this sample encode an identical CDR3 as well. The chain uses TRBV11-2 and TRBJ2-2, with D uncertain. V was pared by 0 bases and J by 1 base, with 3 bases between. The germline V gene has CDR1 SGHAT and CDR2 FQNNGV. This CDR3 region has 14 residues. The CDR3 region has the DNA TGTGCCAGCAGCTTAGACAGGAACACCGGGGAGCTGTTTTTT. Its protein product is CASSLDRNTGELFF.

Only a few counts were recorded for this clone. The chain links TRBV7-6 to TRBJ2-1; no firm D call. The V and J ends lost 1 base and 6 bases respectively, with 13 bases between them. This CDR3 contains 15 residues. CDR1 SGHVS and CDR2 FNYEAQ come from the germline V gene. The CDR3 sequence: CASSLGVGPPNEQFF. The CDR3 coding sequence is TGTGCCAGCAGCTTAGGTGTCGGTCCGCCCAATGAGCAGTTCTTC.

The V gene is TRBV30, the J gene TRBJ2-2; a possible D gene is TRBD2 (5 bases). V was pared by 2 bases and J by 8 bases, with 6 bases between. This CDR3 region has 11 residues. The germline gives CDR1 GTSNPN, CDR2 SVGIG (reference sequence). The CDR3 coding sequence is TGTGCCTGGAGTACGGGGGGGGAGCTGTTTTTT. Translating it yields CAWSTGGELFF.

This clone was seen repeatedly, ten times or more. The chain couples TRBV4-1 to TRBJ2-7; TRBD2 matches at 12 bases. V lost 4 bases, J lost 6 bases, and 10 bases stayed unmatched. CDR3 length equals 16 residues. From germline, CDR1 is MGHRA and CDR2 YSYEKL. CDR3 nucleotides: TGCGCCAGCAGCCTTACTAGCGGGGGGCCGGGAGGCGAGCAGTACGTC. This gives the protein CASSLTSGGPGGEQYV.

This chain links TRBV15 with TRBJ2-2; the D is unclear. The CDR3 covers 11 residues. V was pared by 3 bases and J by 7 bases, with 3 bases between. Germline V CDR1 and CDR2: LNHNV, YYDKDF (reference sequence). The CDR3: CATSRVGELFF. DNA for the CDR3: TGTGCCACCAGCAGGGTCGGGGAGCTGTTTTTT.

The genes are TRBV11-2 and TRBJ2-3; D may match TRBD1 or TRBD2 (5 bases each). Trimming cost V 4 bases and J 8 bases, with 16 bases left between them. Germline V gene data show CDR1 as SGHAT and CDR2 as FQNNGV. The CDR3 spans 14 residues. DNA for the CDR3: TGTGCCAGCAGCTCCGGGGTCGCCCAGGGTACGCAGTATTTT. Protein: CASSSGVAQGTQYF.

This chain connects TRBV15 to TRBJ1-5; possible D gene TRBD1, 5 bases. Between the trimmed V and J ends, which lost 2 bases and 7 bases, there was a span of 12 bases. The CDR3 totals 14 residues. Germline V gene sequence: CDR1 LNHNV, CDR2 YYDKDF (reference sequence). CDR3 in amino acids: CATSRQGGYQPQHF. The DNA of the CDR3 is TGTGCCACCAGCAGACAGGGTGGGTACCAGCCCCAGCATTTT.

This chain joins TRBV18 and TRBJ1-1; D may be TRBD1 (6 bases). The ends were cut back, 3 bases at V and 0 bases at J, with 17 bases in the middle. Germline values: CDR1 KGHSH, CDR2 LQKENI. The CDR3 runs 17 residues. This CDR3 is CASSPISGGSLNTEAFF. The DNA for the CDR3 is TGTGCCAGCTCACCGATTTCCGGGGGCTCTCTGAACACTGAAGCTTTCTTT.

The CDR3 DNA follows: TGCAGCGCGTTTGGGGGGCTTAGCATCCGTGAGCAGTTCTTC. It translates to CSAFGGLSIREQFF. The gene calls are TRBV29-1 and TRBJ2-1; the D call may be TRBD1 or TRBD2 (6 bases each). Trimming took 7 bases from V and 9 from J, leaving 22 bases between them. CDR1 is SQVTM, CDR2 ANQGSEA, per germline. There are 14 residues in the CDR3.